Given below is one T cell receptor (beta chain) in context. As yet, its antigen is unknown. This sample was included in a study of T cells expressing NK-cell markers. Study overall: Researchers got TCR beta repertoires out of sorted CD3+CD56+NKG2C+, CD3+CD56+NKG2C- and CD3+CD56-NKG2C+ T cells. Study-level points and caveats: Dominant NKG2C+ clonotypes made up roughly 1.0-7.0% of CD8+ T cells in roughly 6 donors. The CD3+CD56-NKG2C+ fraction was also led by these clonotypes in a handful of donors.

The TCR beta cDNA came from 5'RACE template switching with UMIs. Following a re-call of the 5' RACE reads, TCRdb has one entry per CDR3 protein and lacks DNA. The sample holds 300,000 to 500,000 distinct CDR3 sequences. Germline CDR1 and CDR2: MNHNS and SASEGT. The CDR3 length is 15 residues. The chain couples TRBV6-1 to TRBJ1-5; without DNA, the TCRdb call of TRBD1 cannot be checked. This TCR was recovered from a woman between 45 and 65 years old in good health. The sequencing input was blood T cells: a sorted CD56 or NKG2C T cell subset, CD4+ or CD8+ T cells, or bulk PBMC T cells (not recorded which). The CDR3 loop reads CASLRQENSNQPQHF.